One sample yielded the 14 T cell receptor beta chains listed below, sequenced in a study of T cell changes during pregnancy in multiple sclerosis. Here immunoSEQ multiplex PCR was the method, and the copy in TCRdb shows in-frame clones only, minus some. The sample holds 60,000 to 65,000 clones; just under 95% are singletons and the top ten take 1.4%. The material sequenced was peripheral blood, taken in the second trimester of pregnancy. The receptors originated from a female donor with multiple sclerosis, enrolled in a pregnancy study.

The CDR3 DNA sequence: TGTGCCAGCAGTCTGGGACTAGCGGGAGCCTACAATGAGCAGTTCTTC. Translation gives CASSLGLAGAYNEQFF. The V call is TRBV5-5, the J call TRBJ2-1; 14 nucleotides agree with TRBD2. Germline CDR1 and CDR2: SGHKS and YYEKEE (reference sequence). The length of the CDR3 is 16 residues. The ends lost 5 bases at V and 2 bases at J; junction bases unmatched: 3.

The chain uses TRBV30 and TRBJ2-3; 9 bases agree with TRBD1. Germline assignment: CDR1 GTSNPN and CDR2 SVGIG (reference sequence). CDR3 size: 14 residues. Trimming at V came to 4 bases and at J to 4 bases, leaving 6 bases not matched to a gene. The DNA of the CDR3 is TGTGCCTGGAAACCGGGACAGGGTGCAGATACGCAGTATTTT. Its translation is CAWKPGQGADTQYF.

CDR3 nucleotides: TGCGCCAGCAGGGCGGTCAGTACGCAAGAGACCCAGTACTTC. This codes for CASRAVSTQETQYF. This rearrangement joins TRBV5-1 to TRBJ2-5; no definite D call. With 5 bases removed from V and 2 bases from J, the gap between germline ends came to 13 bases. The CDR3 totals 14 residues. CDR1 and CDR2 (germline): SGHRS, YFSETQ.

This chain uses TRBV7-2 with TRBJ2-3, with 8 nucleotides matching TRBD2. Looked up from germline, CDR1 is SGHTA and CDR2 is FQGNSA. This CDR3 has 16 residues. V lost 2 bases, J lost 1 base, and 5 bases stayed unmatched. CDR3 nucleotide sequence: TGTGCCAGCAGCTTAAACGGGAGGGGGGGCACAGATACGCAGTATTTT. As protein: CASSLNGRGGTDTQYF.

This clone appeared a single time. V and J are TRBV11-2 and TRBJ2-7; D possibly corresponds to TRBD2 (5 bases). Looked up from germline, CDR1 is SGHAT and CDR2 is FQNNGV. The CDR3 runs 11 residues. V lost 9 bases and J lost 5, with 11 bases in between. The CDR3 loop reads CASSTGNEQYF. The DNA of the CDR3 is TGTGCCAGTTCAACGGGGAACGAGCAGTACTTC.

CDR3 sequence reads: CASSTGQGARLSGYTF. CDR3 coding DNA: TGTGCCAGCAGCACGGGACAGGGGGCGCGTTTATCCGGCTACACCTTC. The chain has TRBV7-9 and TRBJ1-2; 12 positions agree with TRBD1. V was pared by 5 bases and J by 8 bases, with 12 bases of the junction left unmatched. The CDR3 covers 16 residues. Germline values: CDR1 SEHNR, CDR2 FQNEAQ (reference sequence).

This clone ranks as medium-sized. Other DNA sequences in the same sample also yield this CDR3. CDR3 sequence (DNA): TGTGCCTGGAGTGTACTTAGAGAAAAACTGTTTTTT. Amino acids: CAWSVLREKLFF. V is TRBV30 and J is TRBJ1-4; D is uncertain. In germline, CDR1 is GTSNPN, CDR2 SVGIG (reference sequence). Between the trimmed V and J ends, which lost 0 bases and 8 bases, there was a span of 7 bases. The CDR3 extends over 12 amino acids.

V gene TRBV28 combines with J gene TRBJ2-5; D unclear. This CDR3 is built from 11 residues. Germline assignment: CDR1 MDHEN and CDR2 SYDVKM. V was cut by 3 bases and J by 4 bases, with 3 bases left in between. CDR3 coding DNA: TGTGCCAGCAGTTTTAGAGAGACCCAGTACTTC. This codes for CASSFRETQYF.

The chain couples TRBV19 to TRBJ2-3; maybe TRBD2 (6 bases). Trimming took off 5 bases at V and 1 base at J, with 19 bases between the two ends. Germline assignment: CDR1 LNHDA and CDR2 SQIVND (reference sequence). The CDR3 contains 17 residues. Here the CDR3 DNA reads TGTGCCAGTAGTCCGGGAGTTGGGAGTTGGGGCACAGATACGCAGTATTTT. Translating it yields CASSPGVGSWGTDTQYF. Full variable domain (outside the CDR3, taken from reference TRBV19 and TRBJ2-3): DGGITQSPKYLFRKEGQNVTLSCEQNLNHDAMYWYRQDPGQGLRLIYYSQIVNDFQKGDIAEGYSVSREKKESFPLTVTSAQKNPTAFYLCASSPGVGSWGTDTQYFGPGTRLTVL.

The chain recombines TRBV4-3 with TRBJ2-3, with 7 bases identical to TRBD2. Germline V gene lookup returns CDR1 LGHNA and CDR2 YSLEER. V lost 1 base to trimming and J lost 4 bases; unmatched junction nucleotides: 8. The CDR3 runs to 16 residues. CDR3 in amino acids: CASSQGGEGLADTQYF. CDR3 bases: TGCGCCAGCAGCCAAGGCGGGGAGGGGTTAGCAGATACGCAGTATTTT.

V is TRBV6-5 and J is TRBJ2-7, with 8 nucleotides matching TRBD2. The CDR3 covers 14 residues. Germline V CDR1 and CDR2: MNHEY, SVGAGI. The V segment lost 11 bases and the J segment 5 bases; nucleotides outside the gene matches: 14. CDR3 region: CAGGGGRHGNEQYF. The CDR3 DNA sequence: TGTGCCGGGGGCGGCGGGAGGCATGGAAACGAGCAGTACTTC.

This chain links TRBV18 with TRBJ2-5; D ambiguous. Germline V lookup: CDR1 KGHSH, CDR2 LQKENI. Trimming removed 2 bases at V and 1 base at J, with 5 bases between. The CDR3 runs 13 residues. This CDR3 is CASSPTSQETQYF. As DNA, the CDR3 is TGTGCCAGCTCACCAACGAGCCAAGAGACCCAGTACTTC.

This chain connects TRBV7-2 to TRBJ2-5; the match to TRBD2 covers 11 bases. The CDR3 contains 15 residues. Germline CDR1 is SGHTA and CDR2 is FQGNSA. After removal of 5 bases from V and 3 bases from J, the junction contained 5 bases not matched to a gene. The CDR3 bases are TGTGCCAGCAGCGAGCTGGGACTAGCGGAAGAGACCCAGTACTTC. Translation gives CASSELGLAEETQYF. The variable domain in full, with the rest retrieved from reference TRBV7-2 and TRBJ2-5, is GAGVSQSPSNKVTEKGKDVELRCDPISGHTALYWYRQSLGQGLEFLIYFQGNSAPDKSGLPSDRFSAERTGGSVSTLTIQRTQQEDSAVYLCASSELGLAEETQYFGPGTRLLVL.

This chain joins TRBV6-5 and TRBJ1-1, with D maybe TRBD1 (5 bases). The V end lost 6 bases, the J end lost 3 bases, and 14 bases lay between the germline ends. This CDR3 contains 14 residues. Germline V gene lookup returns CDR1 MNHEY and CDR2 SVGAGI. The CDR3 is CASSLGGTHTEAFF. DNA of the CDR3: TGTGCCAGCAGCCTCGGGGGGACTCACACTGAAGCTTTCTTT.